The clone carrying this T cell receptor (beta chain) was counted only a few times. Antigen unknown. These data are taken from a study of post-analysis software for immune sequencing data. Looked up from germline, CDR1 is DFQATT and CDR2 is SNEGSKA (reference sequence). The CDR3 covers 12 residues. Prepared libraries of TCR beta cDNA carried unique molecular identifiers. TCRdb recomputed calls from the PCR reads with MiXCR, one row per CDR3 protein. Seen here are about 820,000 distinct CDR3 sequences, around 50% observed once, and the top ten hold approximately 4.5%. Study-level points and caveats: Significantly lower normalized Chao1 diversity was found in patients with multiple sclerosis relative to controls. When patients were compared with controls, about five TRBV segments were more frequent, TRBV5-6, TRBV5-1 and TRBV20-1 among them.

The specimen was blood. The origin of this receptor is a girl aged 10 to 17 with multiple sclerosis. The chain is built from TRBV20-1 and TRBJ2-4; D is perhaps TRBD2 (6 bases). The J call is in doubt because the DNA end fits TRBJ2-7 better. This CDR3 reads CSARVGLYEQYF. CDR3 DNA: TGCAGTGCTAGAGTCGGACTATACGAGCAGTACTTC.